The 2 T cell receptor beta chains in this list originate from one sample, sequenced in a study of T cell repertoires in cytomegalovirus infection. TCRdb passed the reads through MiXCR, listing each CDR3 protein once. The table lists some 280,000 distinct CDR3 sequences, roughly 13% of them singletons. Sequencing input: PBMCs. The receptors here all came from a human donor in good health (CMV status not recorded). Some clones in this sample may be carry-over from other donors' samples.

This clonotype has ten or more counts. This sequence joins TRBV6-2 or TRBV6-3 and TRBJ2-2; TRBD2 matches 8 bases. J gave up 6 bases and V 6 bases, and 6 bases lay outside the gene matches. Germline lookup yields CDR1 MNHEY and CDR2 SVGEGT. The CDR3 length is 14 residues. CDR3 protein: CASRTTGLAGELFF. The CDR3 region has the DNA TGTGCCAGCAGGACAACGGGACTAGCCGGGGAGCTGTTTTTT.

This clonotype has at least ten counts. V gene TRBV7-2 combines with J gene TRBJ2-1; TRBD2 matches at 8 bases. Unmatched junction bases numbered 6, after V lost 2 bases and J lost 6 bases. The germline V gene encodes CDR1 SGHTA and CDR2 FQGNSA. This CDR3 is built from 15 residues. The CDR3 DNA is TGTGCCAGCAGCTTATTAGCGGGGCCCGGCAATGAGCAGTTCTTC. It translates to CASSLLAGPGNEQFF.